This T cell receptor (beta chain) came from a study of T cells after yellow fever vaccination. This clonotype was detected many times. Germline lookup yields CDR1 KGHSH and CDR2 LQKENI. Trimming cost V 4 bases and J 6 bases, with 16 bases left between them. The CDR3 spans 14 residues. TCRdb re-called the 5' RACE reads with MiXCR, one entry per CDR3 protein. The sample consists of 10,000 or so distinct CDR3 sequences, approximately 5% of them appearing once. Specimen: PBMCs, either bulk or a sorted T-cell subset (CD4+, CD8+, memory, or dextramer-sorted; not recorded which), collected on the day of the yellow fever booster vaccination. This chain links TRBV18 with TRBJ2-7; D is perhaps TRBD2 (6 bases). The source is a man younger than 40 who received the YFV17D yellow fever vaccine. The CDR3 sequence: CASSLGGNPPEQYF. CDR3 in DNA: TGTGCCAGCTCACTCGGGGGTAATCCGCCCGAGCAGTACTTC.